One and the same sample provided the 32 T cell receptor beta chains below, sequenced in a study of PD-1 blockade in classical Hodgkin lymphoma. Relapse after autologous stem cell transplantation occurred in every patient, and brentuximab vedotin exposure varied. Profiling relied on immunoSEQ multiplex PCR, and the TCRdb table lists in-frame clones only, not all of them. The top ten clones hold about 12% of a sample with nearly 100,000 clones, 75% to 90% of them seen once. The sample consisted of peripheral blood mononuclear cells (PBMCs), taken at baseline. Receptors were obtained from a human donor with classical Hodgkin lymphoma.

V usage is TRBV6-5 and J usage is TRBJ1-1; D is undetermined. The CDR3 extends over 14 amino acids. V was pared by 7 bases and J by 5 bases, with 17 bases between. Germline V lookup: CDR1 MNHEY, CDR2 SVGAGI. CDR3: CASIGETRGTEAFF. In DNA, the CDR3 is TGTGCCAGCATCGGAGAGACAAGAGGGACTGAAGCTTTCTTT.

The CDR3: CASSTWGTTNEKLFF. The CDR3 nucleotides are TGTGCCAGCAGTACCTGGGGGACAACTAATGAAAAACTGTTTTTT. V is TRBV2 and J is TRBJ1-4, with D perhaps matching TRBD1 (5 bases). The CDR3 runs 15 residues. The germline V gene encodes CDR1 SNHLY and CDR2 FYNNEI. Trimming took off 5 bases at V and 0 bases at J, with 10 bases between the two ends.

The chain couples TRBV19 to TRBJ2-7; 7 nucleotides agree with TRBD1. There are 15 residues in the CDR3. Germline V gene lookup returns CDR1 LNHDA and CDR2 SQIVND (reference sequence). Trimming removed 8 bases from V and 1 base from J; junction bases left unmatched: 11. The CDR3 nucleotides are TGTGCCAGTGCCAACGAGGGACAGCTTTCCTACGAGCAGTACTTC. This translates into CASANEGQLSYEQYF.

The V call is TRBV11-3, the J call TRBJ2-1; 10 bases match TRBD2. Germline V lookup: CDR1 SGHNT, CDR2 YENEEA. The CDR3 consists of 15 residues. V was clipped by 4 bases and J by 4 bases; unmatched bases: 4. CDR3 coding DNA: TGTGCCAGCAGCTACGGACTAGCGGAGTACAATGAGCAGTTCTTC. This encodes CASSYGLAEYNEQFF.

V and J are TRBV29-1 and TRBJ1-1, with 10 bases that match TRBD1. The V gene end was trimmed by 6 bases and the J gene end by 4 bases; junction bases not matched to a gene: 2. The length of the CDR3 is 12 residues. From germline, CDR1 is SQVTM and CDR2 ANQGSEA. As DNA, the CDR3 is TGCAGCGTGGGGACAGGGGTCACTGAAGCTTTCTTT. Encoded protein: CSVGTGVTEAFF. The full variable domain, in which reference TRBV29-1 and TRBJ1-1 provide the parts outside the CDR3, is SAVISQKPSRDICQRGTSLTIQCQVDSQVTMMFWYRQQPGQSLTLIATANQGSEATYESGFVIDKFPISRPNLTFSTLTVSNMSPEDSSIYLCSVGTGVTEAFFGQGTRLTVV.

The chain links TRBV7-3 to TRBJ2-1; no firm D call. Deletions cut 1 base from V and 4 bases from J, with 5 bases between. This CDR3 has 13 residues. Germline-derived CDR1 and CDR2 are SGHTA and FQGTGA. CDR3 region: CASSLRLYNEQFF. As DNA, the CDR3 is TGTGCCAGCAGCTTAAGGCTGTACAATGAGCAGTTCTTC.

CDR3 protein: CATSRDPEGTQYF. The CDR3 nucleotides are TGTGCCACCAGCAGAGATCCCGAGGGTACGCAGTATTTT. The chain carries TRBV15 and TRBJ2-3; possibly TRBD2 for D (5 bases). The CDR3 spans 13 residues. The germline gives CDR1 LNHNV, CDR2 YYDKDF (reference sequence). V dropped 0 bases and J dropped 8 bases, with 9 bases sitting between them.

The genes are TRBV10-1 and TRBJ2-1, with D possibly matching TRBD1 (5 bases). The CDR3 totals 16 residues. Germline V gene data show CDR1 as WNHNN and CDR2 as SYGVQD (reference sequence). Between the trimmed V and J ends, which lost 0 bases and 8 bases, there was a span of 17 bases. This CDR3 reads CASSESPGWNDDEQFF. DNA of the CDR3: TGCGCCAGCAGTGAGTCTCCAGGGTGGAATGACGATGAGCAGTTCTTC.

The V and J genes are TRBV18 and TRBJ2-2, with D unclear. The germline V and J ends were trimmed by 1 base and 3 bases, with 3 bases remaining between them. The germline CDR1 and CDR2 sequences are KGHSH and LQKENI. This CDR3 has 13 amino acids. CDR3 loop: CASSPLDTGELFF. The CDR3 DNA follows: TGTGCCAGCTCACCACTTGACACCGGGGAGCTGTTTTTT.

The chain combines TRBV7-9 with TRBJ2-1; D not resolved. The germline V gene encodes CDR1 SEHNR and CDR2 FQNEAQ (reference sequence). The CDR3 consists of 12 residues. The V gene lost 4 bases and the J gene lost 5 bases, with 6 bases spanning the gap. The CDR3 coding sequence is TGTGCCAGCAGCTGGCACAACAATGAGCAGTTCTTC. Encoded protein: CASSWHNNEQFF.

The V and J genes are TRBV14 and TRBJ2-7; 9 nucleotides line up with TRBD2. Germline trimming cut 6 bases from V and 3 bases from J; bases unmatched to any gene: 12. Germline CDR1 SGHDN, CDR2 FVKESK. The CDR3 extends over 16 amino acids. The CDR3 DNA reads TGTGCCAGCAGGCTTAGCGGGAGCAGCTTATTCTACGAGCAGTACTTC. This translates into CASRLSGSSLFYEQYF. The full variable domain, completed using reference TRBV14 and TRBJ2-7, is EAGVTQFPSHSVIEKGQTVTLRCDPISGHDNLYWYRRVMGKEIKFLLHFVKESKQDESGMPNNRFLAERTGGTYSTLKVQPAELEDSGVYFCASRLSGSSLFYEQYFGPGTRLTVT.

This clone was seen only a few times. The chain couples TRBV4-1 to TRBJ2-1, with 8 bases matching TRBD2. Germline-derived CDR1 and CDR2 are MGHRA and YSYEKL. After removal of 2 bases from V and 15 bases from J, the junction contained 9 bases not matched to a gene. The CDR3 spans 13 residues. Written as DNA, the CDR3 is TGCGCCAGCAGCCAACCTAGCGGGCTTAATCGGTTCTTC. It yields the protein CASSQPSGLNRFF.

The chain uses TRBV21-1 and TRBJ1-1; the table assigns TRBD1, which was not confirmed against the DNA. TRBV21-1 represents a pseudogene. This CDR3 has 17 amino acids. CDR3 in amino acids: CASSKGKDRNMNTEAFF. CDR3 DNA: TGTGCCAGCAGCAAAGGGAAGGACAGGAACATGAACACTGAAGCTTTCTTT.

V is TRBV29-1 and J is TRBJ2-1; 10 positions match TRBD2. The ends lost 6 bases at V and 0 bases at J; junction bases unmatched: 2. The V gene's germline CDR1 is SQVTM and CDR2 ANQGSEA. This CDR3 has 14 residues. The CDR3 DNA reads as TGCAGCGTGCGGACTAGCGGCTCCTACAATGAGCAGTTCTTC. This translates into CSVRTSGSYNEQFF.

The genes are TRBV7-2 and TRBJ1-5; TRBD1 agrees at 8 bases. CDR3 size: 14 residues. Germline trimming cut 6 bases from V and 2 bases from J; bases unmatched to any gene: 3. Per germline, CDR1 SGHTA and CDR2 FQGNSA. The CDR3 loop reads CASSPTGGNQPQHF. Written as DNA, the CDR3 is TGTGCCAGCAGTCCGACAGGGGGCAATCAGCCCCAGCATTTT.

The rearrangement uses TRBV28 and TRBJ2-7, with TRBD1 matching 7 bases. J gave up 8 bases and V 5 bases, and 15 bases lay outside the gene matches. The CDR3 consists of 15 residues. Germline loops: CDR1 MDHEN, CDR2 SYDVKM. DNA for the CDR3: TGTGCCAGCAGTCCTAGACAGGGTGCGTTCTCGCAGCAGTACTTC. Its protein is CASSPRQGAFSQQYF.

The rearrangement links TRBV28 to TRBJ1-5; D is possibly TRBD1 (5 bases). CDR1 and CDR2 (germline): MDHEN, SYDVKM. This CDR3 has 14 residues. V was clipped by 3 bases and J by 7 bases, with 13 bases between them. CDR3 coding DNA: TGTGCCAGCAGTTTTGCCGGGGGGGGACAGCCCCAGCATTTT. Translated, it gives CASSFAGGGQPQHF. The full variable domain, its missing parts supplied by reference TRBV28 and TRBJ1-5, is DVKVTQSSRYLVKRTGEKVFLECVQDMDHENMFWYRQDPGLGLRLIYFSYDVKMKEKGDIPEGYSVSREKKERFSLILESASTNQTSMYLCASSFAGGGQPQHFGDGTRLSIL.

This clone was observed a few times. J is TRBJ1-6 and V is TRBV7-9; no definite D call. The length of the CDR3 is 14 residues. The V and J ends lost 1 base and 4 bases respectively, with 5 bases between them. CDR1 and CDR2 from the germline V gene are SEHNR and FQNEAQ (reference sequence). The CDR3 spells CASSLGLYNSPLHF. The CDR3 DNA follows: TGTGCCAGCAGCTTAGGACTATATAATTCACCCCTCCACTTT.

This chain connects TRBV5-4 to TRBJ2-1; 15 nucleotides match TRBD2. CDR1 and CDR2 from the germline V gene are SGHNT and YYREEE (reference sequence). CDR3 length: 17 residues. Trimming took 3 bases from V and 7 from J; bases not matched to a gene: 8. The CDR3 coding sequence is TGTGCCAGCAGCTCCGGACTAGCGGGAGGGCCAAGGAATGAGCAGTTCTTC. This translates into CASSSGLAGGPRNEQFF.

The rearrangement uses TRBV18 and TRBJ2-7, with 8 bases aligning to TRBD1. Germline trimming cut 3 bases from V and 3 bases from J; bases unmatched to any gene: 7. The CDR3 has 15 amino acids. The germline CDR1 and CDR2 sequences are KGHSH and LQKENI. CDR3 coding DNA: TGTGCCAGCTCACCGCAGGGACAGGCAGTCTACGAGCAGTACTTC. Protein product: CASSPQGQAVYEQYF.

The rearrangement uses TRBV6-7 and TRBJ2-7; no clear D. TRBV6-7 carries the ORF label, with uncertain function. Trimming shortened V by 2 bases and J by 0 bases, and 2 bases separated the two germline ends. CDR3 length equals 12 residues. The DNA for the CDR3 is TGTGCCAGCAGTTACCCCTCCTACGAGCAGTACTTC. Translation gives CASSYPSYEQYF.

This clone was seen a single time. V and J are TRBV6-1 and TRBJ2-7; D gene unclear. V lost 4 bases and J 4 bases, leaving 14 bases between the germline ends. From germline, CDR1 is MNHNS and CDR2 SASEGT. There are 14 residues in the CDR3. CDR3 DNA: TGTGCCAGCAGTGTCTCGGACCCATCATACGAGCAGTACTTC. Encoded protein: CASSVSDPSYEQYF.

The V call is TRBV6-1, the J call TRBJ2-2; 12 nucleotides agree with TRBD2. CDR1 MNHNS and CDR2 SASEGT come from the germline V gene. The CDR3 consists of 16 residues. V was pared by 3 bases and J by 8 bases, with 7 bases of the junction left unmatched. CDR3 nucleotides: TGTGCCAGCAGTGATCGGACTAGCGGGACCAGAGGGGAGCTGTTTTTT. Protein sequence: CASSDRTSGTRGELFF.

This clone was found once. The V call is TRBV9, the J call TRBJ1-1; D unclear. This CDR3 region has 13 residues. Germline CDR1 is SGDLS and CDR2 is YYNGEE. V was cut by 1 base and J by 5 bases, with 9 bases left in between. The CDR3 spells CASSVTEGTEAFF. The CDR3 coding sequence is TGTGCCAGCAGCGTAACGGAAGGTACTGAAGCTTTCTTT.

The chain carries TRBV11-2 and TRBJ2-7; tentatively, D is TRBD1 (6 bases). Trimming took off 4 bases at V and 3 bases at J, with 10 bases between the two ends. The germline V gene encodes CDR1 SGHAT and CDR2 FQNNGV. There are 13 residues in the CDR3. CDR3 DNA sequence: TGTGCCAGCAGCTCCGGACAGAACTACGAGCAGTACTTC. This codes for CASSSGQNYEQYF. Using reference TRBV11-2 and TRBJ2-7 for the parts outside the CDR3, the full variable domain is EAGVAQSPRYKIIEKRQSVAFWCNPISGHATLYWYQQILGQGPKLLIQFQNNGVVDDSQLPKDRFSAERLKGVDSTLKIQPAKLEDSAVYLCASSSGQNYEQYFGPGTRLTVT.

The CDR3 protein is CASSVRTTQETQYF. As DNA, the CDR3 is TGCGCCAGCAGCGTACGGACAACCCAGGAGACCCAGTACTTC. The chain joins TRBV4-3 to TRBJ2-5, with D possibly matching TRBD1 (5 bases). CDR3 size: 14 residues. CDR1 and CDR2 (germline): LGHNA, YSLEER. The V gene lost 5 bases and the J gene lost 5 bases, with 15 bases spanning the gap.

This clone is a singleton in its sample. The chain employs TRBV7-3 and TRBJ2-5, with 7 bases aligning to TRBD2. Germline trimming cut 4 bases from V and 4 bases from J; bases unmatched to any gene: 3. Germline V gene sequence: CDR1 SGHTA, CDR2 FQGTGA. The CDR3 has 13 residues. This CDR3 is CASSYREGETQYF. CDR3 sequence (DNA): TGTGCCAGCAGCTATAGGGAGGGAGAGACCCAGTACTTC.

The rearrangement uses TRBV7-6 and TRBJ2-7, with TRBD2 matching 9 bases. The CDR3 has 15 residues. The germline gives CDR1 SGHVS, CDR2 FNYEAQ. Trimming removed 3 bases from V and 5 bases from J; junction bases left unmatched: 8. The CDR3 coding sequence is TGTGCCAGCAGCTTGGACTTAGCGGGAGAAAACGAGCAGTACTTC. This codes for CASSLDLAGENEQYF.

The chain uses TRBV7-8 and TRBJ1-1; D is unclear. The CDR3 has 13 residues. Trimming shortened V by 7 bases and J by 0 bases, and 9 bases separated the two germline ends. The germline CDR1 and CDR2 sequences are SGHVS and FQNEAQ. In nucleotides, the CDR3 is TGTGCCAGCACCCAAGGTGTGAACACTGAAGCTTTCTTT. It yields the protein CASTQGVNTEAFF.

This clone was found once. The chain carries TRBV10-3 and TRBJ1-1, with D unclear. Germline assignment: CDR1 ENHRY and CDR2 SYGVKD. V shed 6 bases and J shed 6 bases, with 11 bases lying between them. This CDR3 has 12 residues. The CDR3, as DNA: TGTGCCATCAGCCCATATGAGTCTGAAGCTTTCTTT. It is translated as CAISPYESEAFF.

CDR3: CAIEGGSYNEQFF. For the CDR3, the DNA is TGTGCCATCGAGGGGGGGTCCTACAATGAGCAGTTCTTC. This chain connects TRBV10-3 to TRBJ2-1; tentative D call: TRBD2 (7 bases). Germline CDR1 is ENHRY and CDR2 is SYGVKD. V lost 8 bases and J lost 1, with 9 bases in between. CDR3 length: 13 amino acids.

V and J are TRBV5-1 and TRBJ1-1; D unclear. Germline assignment: CDR1 SGHRS and CDR2 YFSETQ. The CDR3 has 14 amino acids. The V end was cut by 4 bases, the J end by 5 bases, with 15 bases between. CDR3 nucleotide sequence: TGCGCCAGCAGCCCCGCCCTTTATGGGACTGAAGCTTTCTTT. As protein: CASSPALYGTEAFF.